What follows are 32 T cell receptor beta chains derived from one specimen sequenced in a study of cytomegalovirus exposure and HLA in healthy donors. The primer mix had 60 Vbeta and 13 Jbeta primers. Data came from immunoSEQ multiplex PCR; TCRdb stores just in-frame clones and leaves some out. Among about 70,000 clones listed, 65% to 70% were seen once. Material: PBMCs. Receptor source: a woman in her thirties in good health and CMV-seronegative.

The genes are TRBV30 and TRBJ2-5, with D perhaps TRBD2 (6 bases). Germline V CDR1 and CDR2: GTSNPN, SVGIG (reference sequence). There are 16 residues in the CDR3. Trimming stripped 8 bases from V and 9 bases from J, with 31 bases between. This CDR3 reads CAAGSQRARSGGAQYF. The CDR3 bases are TGTGCCGCGGGGAGCCAGCGGGCCCGGTCTGGTGGGGCCCAGTACTTC. Drawing the rest from reference TRBV30 and TRBJ2-5, the complete variable domain is SQTIHQWPATLVQPVGSPLSLECTVEGTSNPNLYWYRQAAGRGLQLLFYSVGIGQISSEVPQNLSASRPQDRQFILSSKKLLLSDSGFYLCAAGSQRARSGGAQYFGPGTRLLVL.

The V gene is TRBV5-6, the J gene TRBJ1-1; D remains unclear. The V end was cut by 1 base, the J end by 5 bases, with 12 bases between. Looked up from germline, CDR1 is SGHDT and CDR2 is YYEEEE. There are 14 residues in the CDR3. The CDR3 DNA follows: TGTGCCAGCAGCTTGTTCCGGGGAAGGACTGAAGCTTTCTTT. Amino acid sequence: CASSLFRGRTEAFF. Variable domain in full (rest from reference TRBV5-6 and TRBJ1-1): DAGVTQSPTHLIKTRGQQVTLRCSPKSGHDTVSWYQQALGQGPQFIFQYYEEEERQRGNFPDRFSGHQFPNYSSELNVNALLLGDSALYLCASSLFRGRTEAFFGQGTRLTVV.

The chain recombines TRBV29-1 with TRBJ1-2; 8 positions match TRBD1. The CDR3 extends over 13 amino acids. The J segment lost 7 bases and the V segment lost 7 bases, leaving 11 bases of the junction unmatched. CDR1 and CDR2 from the germline V gene are SQVTM and ANQGSEA. The CDR3 reads CSAAGQDFSGYTF. The CDR3 nucleotides read TGCAGCGCTGCGGGACAGGACTTCTCTGGCTACACCTTC.

The rearrangement uses TRBV6-7 and TRBJ1-3; 7 bases align to TRBD1. TRBV6-7 is an ORF, with its function uncertain. V was pared by 2 bases and J by 6 bases, with 4 bases of the junction left unmatched. This CDR3 region has 14 residues. The chain's CDR3 is CASSYRGLKNTIYF. The DNA for the CDR3 is TGTGCCAGCAGTTACAGGGGGCTGAAAAACACCATATATTTT.

The chain uses TRBV29-1 and TRBJ1-6; the match to TRBD1 covers 7 bases. The germline gives CDR1 SQVTM, CDR2 ANQGSEA. This CDR3 contains 13 residues. With 7 bases clipped from V and 6 bases from J, the junction kept 6 bases outside the gene matches. CDR3 sequence: CSAKTGPNSPLHF. CDR3 nucleotide sequence: TGCAGCGCTAAGACAGGGCCTAATTCACCCCTCCACTTT.

This rearrangement joins TRBV19 to TRBJ1-5, with TRBD1 identical over 7 bases. This CDR3 has 16 amino acids. CDR1 and CDR2 from the germline V gene are LNHDA and SQIVND (reference sequence). V lost 2 bases, J lost 7 bases, and 11 bases stayed unmatched. In DNA form, the CDR3 reads TGTGCCAGTAGTATAATTAGCCACAGGGGAGACCAGCCCCAGCATTTT. Encoded protein: CASSIISHRGDQPQHF.

This clone was counted once. The rearrangement uses TRBV18 and TRBJ1-2; tentative D call: TRBD1 (6 bases). Per the germline V gene, CDR1 is KGHSH and CDR2 is LQKENI. CDR3 length equals 14 residues. V was pared by 5 bases and J by 1 base, with 11 bases between. CDR3: CASSTDRDNYGYTF. DNA of the CDR3: TGTGCCAGCTCAACGGACAGAGATAACTATGGCTACACCTTC.

This clone occurred a few times. The chain links TRBV2 to TRBJ1-5; a weak D match, TRBD1 (6 bases). The CDR3 has 13 residues. Trimming removed 5 bases from V and 7 bases from J, with 12 bases in between. CDR1 and CDR2 (germline): SNHLY, FYNNEI. The CDR3 is CASSSRTVQPQHF. CDR3 DNA: TGTGCCAGCAGTTCCAGGACAGTACAGCCCCAGCATTTT.

The CDR3 region is CASSLVRQGAGEKLFF. The CDR3 DNA is TGTGCCAGCAGCTTAGTTAGGCAGGGCGCAGGTGAAAAACTGTTTTTT. The rearrangement uses TRBV7-2 and TRBJ1-4; TRBD1 is a possible D gene (5 bases). Trimming removed 1 base at V and 7 bases at J, with 16 bases between. The CDR3 sequence is 16 residues long. Germline loops: CDR1 SGHTA, CDR2 FQGNSA.

The chain is built from TRBV9 and TRBJ2-2; D might be TRBD1 (6 bases). There are 15 residues in the CDR3. The germline V gene encodes CDR1 SGDLS and CDR2 YYNGEE. V was pared by 4 bases and J by 5 bases, with 15 bases between. In DNA, the CDR3 is TGTGCCAGCAGCCCGAACCTCCAGGGGACCGGGGAGCTGTTTTTT. It encodes CASSPNLQGTGELFF.

This clone was found once. V gene TRBV5-1 combines with J gene TRBJ2-7; 8 bases line up with TRBD1. CDR1 and CDR2 (germline): SGHRS, YFSETQ. Unmatched junction bases numbered 9, after V lost 4 bases and J lost 6 bases. There are 14 residues in the CDR3. CDR3 sequence: CASSMGQDVGEQYF. DNA of the CDR3: TGCGCCAGCAGCATGGGACAGGACGTGGGCGAGCAGTACTTC.

The chain links TRBV11-2 to TRBJ1-1, with a weak D call TRBD1 (5 bases). The V and J ends lost 4 bases and 0 bases respectively, with 12 bases between them. The CDR3 runs 15 residues. Germline-derived CDR1 and CDR2 are SGHAT and FQNNGV. This CDR3 reads CASSSNRLMNTEAFF. CDR3 DNA sequence: TGTGCCAGCAGCTCAAACAGGCTCATGAACACTGAAGCTTTCTTT.

This chain joins TRBV2 and TRBJ2-1; D is possibly TRBD1 (6 bases). This CDR3 region has 13 residues. With 9 bases removed from V and 2 bases from J, the gap between germline ends came to 11 bases. Germline V gene data show CDR1 as SNHLY and CDR2 as FYNNEI. Written as DNA, the CDR3 is TGTGCCAGGAGAGGGGACACCTACAATGAGCAGTTCTTC. Protein: CARRGDTYNEQFF. The variable domain in full, with the rest retrieved from reference TRBV2 and TRBJ2-1, is EPEVTQTPSHQVTQMGQEVILRCVPISNHLYFYWYRQILGQKVEFLVSFYNNEISEKSEIFDDQFSVERPDGSNFTLKIRSTKLEDSAMYFCARRGDTYNEQFFGPGTRLTVL.

This clone was counted between two and nine times. The chain couples TRBV9 to TRBJ1-1, with 11 bases fitting TRBD1. Per the germline V gene, CDR1 is SGDLS and CDR2 is YYNGEE. The CDR3 consists of 14 residues. V lost 0 bases, J lost 7 bases, and 2 bases stayed unmatched. In nucleotides, the CDR3 is TGTGCCAGCAGCGTAGTAGGGACAGGGGGTGAAGCTTTCTTT. As protein: CASSVVGTGGEAFF.

DNA of the CDR3: TGCAGCGTGGAGACAGGGGGGGATGAAAAACTGTTTTTT. It encodes CSVETGGDEKLFF. The chain is built from TRBV29-1 and TRBJ1-4; TRBD1 agrees at 9 bases. This CDR3 contains 13 residues. The germline V gene encodes CDR1 SQVTM and CDR2 ANQGSEA. The trim removed 6 bases at V and 6 bases at J, leaving 5 bases unmatched.

Written as DNA, the CDR3 is TGTGCCAGCAGTGCGAGTCAAGGGGGCTCCACAGATACGCAGTATTTT. Translation: CASSASQGGSTDTQYF. The rearrangement uses TRBV2 and TRBJ2-3; 7 bases are shared with TRBD1. V was clipped by 4 bases and J by 2 bases; unmatched bases: 9. Germline values: CDR1 SNHLY, CDR2 FYNNEI. The CDR3 totals 16 residues.

The chain employs TRBV27 and TRBJ2-7; 9 bases match TRBD1. Germline CDR1 MNHEY, CDR2 SMNVEV (reference sequence). The CDR3 has 16 amino acids. The V segment lost 5 bases and the J segment 4 bases; nucleotides outside the gene matches: 12. CDR3 region: CASSPPPGTGIYEQYF. The CDR3 bases are TGTGCCAGCAGTCCCCCCCCCGGGACAGGGATATACGAGCAGTACTTC.

This sequence joins TRBV13 and TRBJ2-4; 14 bases line up with TRBD2. This CDR3 is built from 16 residues. CDR1 is PRHDT and CDR2 is FYEKMQ in the germline V gene (reference sequence). V shed 3 bases and J 4 bases; nucleotides not matched to a gene: 2. CDR3 nucleotide sequence: TGTGCCAGCAGCTTCTGGACTAGCGGGGGGAAAAACATTCAGTACTTC. It encodes CASSFWTSGGKNIQYF.

This clone was found a few times. The chain joins TRBV6-6 to TRBJ1-4, with 8 bases fitting TRBD1. The J segment lost 0 bases and the V segment lost 6 bases, leaving 6 bases of the junction unmatched. The V gene's germline CDR1 is MNHNY and CDR2 SVGAGI (reference sequence). This CDR3 is 16 amino acids long. The CDR3 is CASRQGQGTTNEKLFF. The CDR3 coding sequence is TGTGCCAGCAGACAAGGACAGGGTACAACTAATGAAAAACTGTTTTTT.

This chain connects TRBV6-1 to TRBJ2-3, with TRBD2 as a possible D gene (7 bases). Germline V gene data show CDR1 as MNHNS and CDR2 as SASEGT. V lost 8 bases to trimming and J lost 2 bases, with 8 bases between them. The CDR3 has 12 residues. Here the CDR3 reads CASGGATDTQYF. CDR3 sequence (DNA): TGTGCCAGCGGGGGGGCCACAGATACGCAGTATTTT.

This clone has more than one count but fewer than ten. The genes are TRBV5-1 and TRBJ1-1; unclear D gene. Per the germline V gene, CDR1 is SGHRS and CDR2 is YFSETQ. V gave up 4 bases and J gave up 4 bases, with 14 bases separating them. The CDR3 covers 14 residues. The CDR3 protein is CASSPLGFGTEAFF. The CDR3 DNA reads TGCGCCAGCAGCCCACTCGGGTTTGGCACTGAAGCTTTCTTT.

The chain uses TRBV2 and TRBJ2-7, with 7 bases fitting TRBD1. The V segment lost 6 bases and the J segment 1 base; nucleotides outside the gene matches: 6. CDR1 SNHLY and CDR2 FYNNEI come from the germline V gene. There are 14 residues in the CDR3. The CDR3 sequence: CASRTTGISYEQYF. The CDR3 DNA is TGTGCCAGCAGAACGACAGGGATTTCCTACGAGCAGTACTTC.

The rearrangement joins TRBV6-4 to TRBJ2-3; D is unclear. Trimming removed 3 bases from V and 3 bases from J, with 7 bases in between. Germline V gene sequence: CDR1 MRHNA, CDR2 SNTAGT. The CDR3 contains 13 residues. In DNA, the CDR3 is TGTGCCAGCAGTGATGAGTTGACAGATACGCAGTATTTT. Translating it yields CASSDELTDTQYF.

CDR3 sequence (DNA): TGTGCCATCAGTGGCGGCGGGGCCCAAGAGACCCAGTACTTC. Translated, it gives CAISGGGAQETQYF. The chain recombines TRBV10-3 with TRBJ2-5; D perhaps matches TRBD2 (6 bases). V lost 4 bases and J 1 base, leaving 10 bases between the germline ends. Germline CDR1 ENHRY, CDR2 SYGVKD. The CDR3 loop spans 14 amino acids.

The V gene is TRBV5-1, the J gene TRBJ1-6; possibly TRBD1 for D (5 bases). The CDR3 loop spans 15 amino acids. In germline, CDR1 is SGHRS, CDR2 YFSETQ. V was pared by 2 bases and J by 12 bases, with 18 bases between. CDR3 DNA: TGCGCCAGCAGCTTAGCCGAAGGGGTCAGAGGACCCCTCCACTTT. Translating it yields CASSLAEGVRGPLHF.

The V and J genes are TRBV11-2 and TRBJ1-1, with 9 nucleotides matching TRBD1. This CDR3 has 13 residues. The germline V gene encodes CDR1 SGHAT and CDR2 FQNNGV. J gave up 3 bases and V 6 bases, and 2 bases lay outside the gene matches. CDR3 protein: CASRQGADTEAFF. In nucleotides, the CDR3 is TGTGCCAGCAGACAGGGGGCGGACACTGAAGCTTTCTTT.

This clone was picked up a small number of times. The chain recombines TRBV30 with TRBJ2-7; TRBD2 might be the D (6 bases). Germline CDR1 GTSNPN, CDR2 SVGIG (reference sequence). V was shortened by 5 bases and J by 0 bases, with 11 bases between the two germline ends. The length of the CDR3 is 13 residues. CDR3 protein: CAWGGTLSYEQYF. CDR3 nucleotides: TGTGCCTGGGGGGGGACTCTCTCCTACGAGCAGTACTTC.

This clone was detected only a few times. The chain is built from TRBV7-2 and TRBJ1-5; 7 nucleotides align to TRBD1. CDR3 length equals 13 residues. V shed 5 bases and J 12 bases; nucleotides not matched to a gene: 10. Per the germline V gene, CDR1 is SGHTA and CDR2 is FQGNSA. In nucleotides, the CDR3 is TGTGCCAGCAGCCCCATGAGGGGGGACAGCCAGCATTTT. Residues: CASSPMRGDSQHF. Based on the CDR3 plus reference TRBV7-2 and TRBJ1-5, the full variable domain is GAGVSQSPSNKVTEKGKDVELRCDPISGHTALYWYRQSLGQGLEFLIYFQGNSAPDKSGLPSDRFSAERTGGSVSTLTIQRTQQEDSAVYLCASSPMRGDSQHFGDGTRLSIL.

The table lists this clone with a few counts. This chain uses TRBV11-2 with TRBJ1-1; D may be TRBD1 (6 bases). The V end lost 3 bases, the J end lost 5 bases, and 16 bases lay between the germline ends. The V gene's germline CDR1 is SGHAT and CDR2 FQNNGV. CDR3 length: 15 residues. In nucleotides, the CDR3 is TGTGCCAGCAGCTTTTCACAGGGCAAGAGGACTGAAGCTTTCTTT. Encoded protein: CASSFSQGKRTEAFF.

This clone came up a few times. The chain links TRBV2 to TRBJ1-1; 9 positions match TRBD1. The CDR3 runs 12 residues. From germline, CDR1 is SNHLY and CDR2 FYNNEI. V gave up 6 bases and J gave up 9 bases; unmatched junction bases: 5. The CDR3 here is CASRRDRVQAFF. The CDR3 DNA sequence: TGTGCCAGCAGACGGGACAGGGTGCAAGCTTTCTTT.

The V call is TRBV27, the J call TRBJ1-1; 9 bases map to TRBD1. V trimming: 5 bases; J trimming: 3 bases; junction bases outside the gene matches: 4. The CDR3 consists of 14 residues. Germline V lookup: CDR1 MNHEY, CDR2 SMNVEV (reference sequence). The CDR3 loop reads CASSRGQGYTEAFF. CDR3 nucleotides: TGTGCCAGCAGTAGAGGACAGGGGTACACTGAAGCTTTCTTT.

The CDR3 reads CASSSEPGLFTDTQYF. DNA of the CDR3: TGTGCCAGCAGCTCAGAGCCGGGACTCTTCACAGATACGCAGTATTTT. This chain uses TRBV5-6 with TRBJ2-3, with D perhaps matching TRBD2 (6 bases). The ends were cut back, 3 bases at V and 2 bases at J, with 16 bases in the middle. The germline CDR1 and CDR2 sequences are SGHDT and YYEEEE. The CDR3 contains 16 residues.